The T cell receptor beta chain described here comes from a study of regulatory T cells in long-lasting Graves disease. Study-level points and caveats: Favoring TRBV28, TRBJ1-2 and TRBJ2-5 was a feature seen in persistent disease.

Regarding time point: newly diagnosed GD, antithyroid drugs for less than 3 months. There was RNA extracted from PBMCs, and the TCR library was made from it. EDTA tubes received approximately 10 milliliters of collected peripheral blood. V was cut by 6 bases and J by 3 bases, with 18 bases left in between. The CDR3 covers 16 residues. The germline V gene encodes CDR1 LNHDA and CDR2 SQIVND (reference sequence). Assembly of TCR beta libraries relied on iRepertoire HTBI primers together with Arm-PCR of CDR3 regions. Each CDR3 protein is one row after TCRdb ran MiXCR on the multiplex PCR reads. The data contain about 500,000 distinct CDR3 sequences, about 12% of them seen just once; the ten biggest clones take up roughly 8.9%. About this clonotype itself: The antigen remains undetermined.

These data are also associated with another study on T cells in Graves' hyperthyroidism and ophthalmopathy. That source adds: Diagnoses were established using clinical symptoms, serum thyroxine and TRAb, thyroid ultrasound and orbital computed tomography.

The V gene is TRBV19, the J gene TRBJ2-1; possible D gene TRBD2, 5 bases. The sequence was obtained from a woman in her thirties with Graves disease. Sequences were derived from peripheral blood mononuclear cells (PBMCs), sampled at new diagnosis, from a patient treated with antithyroid drugs. The CDR3 region is CASRGYGNVGYNEQFF. CDR3 nucleotide sequence: TGTGCCAGTAGAGGCTACGGGAATGTGGGCTACAATGAGCAGTTCTTC.